Detailed here is one TCR beta chain. Its antigen is still unknown. This CDR3 spans 16 amino acids. Trimming at V came to 5 bases and at J to 2 bases, leaving 12 bases not matched to a gene. Per germline, CDR1 PRHDT and CDR2 FYEKMQ (reference sequence). Profiling relied on immunoSEQ multiplex PCR, and the TCRdb table lists in-frame clones only, not all of them. Here the sample spans around 160,000 clones, about 89% being singletons. This sample is part of a study of T cell responses to AZD1222 COVID-19 vaccine. Study-level results: Unmutated variant regions reportedly attract nearly half of all spike-specific TCRs. Baseline seropositives among AZD1222 recipients totaled only 5 to 7. Repertoires were obtained only post-peak T cell response. Donors skewed white British and female; clonal diversity was possibly underestimated.

The sample here was peripheral blood, taken on day 0 of AZD1222 vaccination. The genes are TRBV13 and TRBJ2-7; TRBD1 matches at 7 bases. The sequence was obtained from an adult in good health. CDR3: CASSATGTEIPYEQYF. CDR3 nucleotide sequence: TGTGCCAGCAGCGCTACGGGGACAGAGATCCCCTACGAGCAGTACTTC.